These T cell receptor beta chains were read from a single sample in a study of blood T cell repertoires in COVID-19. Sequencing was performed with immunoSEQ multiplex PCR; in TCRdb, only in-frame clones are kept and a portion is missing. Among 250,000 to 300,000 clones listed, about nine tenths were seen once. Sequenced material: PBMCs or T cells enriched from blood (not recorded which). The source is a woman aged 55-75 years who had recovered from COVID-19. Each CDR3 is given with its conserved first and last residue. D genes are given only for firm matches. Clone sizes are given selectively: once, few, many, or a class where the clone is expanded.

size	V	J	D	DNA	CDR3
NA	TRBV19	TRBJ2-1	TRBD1	TGTGCCAGTACCTTGGGGGACAGCCAATACAATGAGCAGTTCTTC	CASTLGDSQYNEQFF
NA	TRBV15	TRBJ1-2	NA	TGTGCCACCAGCAGAGAAGGGGCTGGATATGGCTACACCTTC	CATSREGAGYGYTF
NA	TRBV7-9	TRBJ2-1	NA	TGTGCCAGCAGCTTAGACGGGAGAATTTCCTACAATGAGCAGTTCTTC	CASSLDGRISYNEQFF
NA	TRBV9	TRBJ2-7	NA	TGTGCCAGCAGCCCAGGGGCTAGCGGTGGAACCTACGAGCAGTACTTC	CASSPGASGGTYEQYF
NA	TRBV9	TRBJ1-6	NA	TGTGCCAGCACCAGGGAACCGGACTCACCCCTCCACTTT	CASTREPDSPLHF
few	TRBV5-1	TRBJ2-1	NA	TGCGCCAGCAGCTTGGGAGTGAGCTCCTACAATGAGCAGTTCTTC	CASSLGVSSYNEQFF
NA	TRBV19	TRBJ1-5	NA	TGTGCCAGTAGCCAGGGGCCTGGGGAAGGGGGCAATCAGCCCCAGCATTTT	CASSQGPGEGGNQPQHF
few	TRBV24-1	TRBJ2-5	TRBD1	TGTGCCACCAGTGACCCGGGACAGGGAGGGGAGACCCAGTACTTC	CATSDPGQGGETQYF
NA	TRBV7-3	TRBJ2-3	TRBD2	TGTGCCAGCAGCTTAGCGCTAGCGGGGGGTGCAGATACGCAGTATTTT	CASSLALAGGADTQYF
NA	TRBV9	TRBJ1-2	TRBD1	TGTGCCAGCAGCGTAGGGACAGGAGATGGCTACACCTTC	CASSVGTGDGYTF
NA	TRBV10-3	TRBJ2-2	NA	TGTGCCATCAGGGGCCTAAGCTCGGACACCGGGGAGCTGTTTTTT	CAIRGLSSDTGELFF
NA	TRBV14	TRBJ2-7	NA	TGTGCCAGCAGCCAAGACTGGGAGTCCTACGAGCAGTACTTC	CASSQDWESYEQYF
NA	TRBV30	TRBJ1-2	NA	TGTGCCTGGATCAGGAAATCGGGACAACGGAACTGGGGCTACACCTTC	CAWIRKSGQRNWGYTF
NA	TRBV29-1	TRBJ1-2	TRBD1	TGCAGCATGCTAGGGGGCTTCGGTGGCTACACCTTC	CSMLGGFGGYTF
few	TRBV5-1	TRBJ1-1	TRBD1	TGCGCCAGCAGCTTCCGGGACAGTGAAGCTTTCTTT	CASSFRDSEAFF
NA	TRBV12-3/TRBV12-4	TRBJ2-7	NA	TGTGCCAGCAGTTTTTTCAGATACGAGCAGTACTTC	CASSFFRYEQYF
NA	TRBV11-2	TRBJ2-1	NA	TGTGCCAGCAGCTTACTTGGCCTAGGTCTTGAGCAGTTCTTC	CASSLLGLGLEQFF
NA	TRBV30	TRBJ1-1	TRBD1	TGTGCCTGGAGTGTAGCAGGGGGAGAAGCTTTCTTT	CAWSVAGGEAFF
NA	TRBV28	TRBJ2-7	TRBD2	TGTGCCAGCAGTTTCGGACTAGCGTCGAGAGGGCAGTACTTC	CASSFGLASRGQYF
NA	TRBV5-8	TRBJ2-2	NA	TGTGCCAGCAGTCCCTCCGGGGGCACCGGGGAGCTGTTTTTT	CASSPSGGTGELFF
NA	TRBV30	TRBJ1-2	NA	TGTGCCTGGAGTCTCTTCTTTGGCGGGCCCAACTATGGCTACACCTTC	CAWSLFFGGPNYGYTF
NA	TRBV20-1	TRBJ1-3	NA	TGCAGTGCTAGTACGGGGAATAGTCCCTCTGGAAACACCATATATTTT	CSASTGNSPSGNTIYF
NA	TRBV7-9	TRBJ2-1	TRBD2	TGTGCCAGCAGCTATCAACCGACTAGCTCGTTCTACAATGAGCAGTTCTTC	CASSYQPTSSFYNEQFF
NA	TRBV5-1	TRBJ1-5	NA	TGCGCCAGCAGGGTAGGCTACGAGGATCAGCCCCAGCATTTT	CASRVGYEDQPQHF
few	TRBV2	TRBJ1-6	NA	TGTGCCAGCACGTTAATTTCACCCCTCCACTTT	CASTLISPLHF
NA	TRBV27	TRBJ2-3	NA	TGTGCCAGCGGGGTTAGCGCGGATACGCAGTATTTT	CASGVSADTQYF
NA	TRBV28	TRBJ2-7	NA	TGTGCCAGCAGCATAAATTACAGGGTCGAGCAGTACTTC	CASSINYRVEQYF
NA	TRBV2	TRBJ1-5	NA	TGTGCCAGCAGTGAGGGGGGTAACAGCAATCAGCCCCAGCATTTT	CASSEGGNSNQPQHF
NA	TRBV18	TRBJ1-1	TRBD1	TGTGCCAGCTCACCCGGACAGGGTATGAACACTGAAGCTTTCTTT	CASSPGQGMNTEAFF
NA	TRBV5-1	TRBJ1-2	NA	TGCGCCAGCAGCTTGGCCGCAGGTCGTCCGGGAGGCTACACCTTC	CASSLAAGRPGGYTF
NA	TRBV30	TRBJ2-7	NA	TGTGCCTGGAGCCGCGACAGACCCTACGAGCAGTACTTC	CAWSRDRPYEQYF
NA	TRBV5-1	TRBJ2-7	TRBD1	TGCGCCAGCAGCTTTACAGGGGAAACCTACGAGCAGTACTTC	CASSFTGETYEQYF
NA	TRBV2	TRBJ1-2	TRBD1	TGTGCCAGCAGTTCGGACAGGGGGCTACTCTATGGCTACACCTTC	CASSSDRGLLYGYTF
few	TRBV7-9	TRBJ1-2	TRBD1	TGTGCCAGCAGCTTAGTTGGGACAGGGGAGGGCACCTTC	CASSLVGTGEGTF
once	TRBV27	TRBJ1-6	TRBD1	TGTGCCAGCAGTTTACGGACAGGACTACGCTGGAATTCACCCCTCCACTTT	CASSLRTGLRWNSPLHF
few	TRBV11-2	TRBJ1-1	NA	TGTGCCAGCAGCTACCCGGGGAGGGATTTCGAAGCTTTCTTT	CASSYPGRDFEAFF
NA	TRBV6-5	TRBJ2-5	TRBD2	TGTGCCAGCAACAAAATAGCGGGAGGAGCAGAGACCCAGTACTTC	CASNKIAGGAETQYF
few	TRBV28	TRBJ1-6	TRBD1	TGTGCCAGCAGTCGACAGGGGTATAATTCACCCCTCCACTTT	CASSRQGYNSPLHF
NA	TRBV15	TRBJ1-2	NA	TGTGCCACCAGCGCCGGGACTAACTATGGCTACACCTTC	CATSAGTNYGYTF
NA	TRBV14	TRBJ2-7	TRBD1	TGTGCCAGCAGCCGGGGGGGGACAGGGCTCTTCGAGCAGTACTTC	CASSRGGTGLFEQYF
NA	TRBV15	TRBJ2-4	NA	TGTGCCACCAGCAGAGTTGGTAGCCTAAACATTCAGTACTTC	CATSRVGSLNIQYF
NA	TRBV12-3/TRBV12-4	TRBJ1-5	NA	TGTGCCAGCATCCGGACGGGGAATCAGGCCCAGCATTTT	CASIRTGNQAQHF
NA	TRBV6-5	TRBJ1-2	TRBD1	TGTGCCAGCAGTTACTACCGGGACAGGGGCTATGGCTACACCTTC	CASSYYRDRGYGYTF
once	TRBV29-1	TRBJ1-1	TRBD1	TGCAGCGTTGAAGACCGACAGGGTTTGGGAGCTTTCTTT	CSVEDRQGLGAFF
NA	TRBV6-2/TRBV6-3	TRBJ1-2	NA	TGTGCCAGCAGTTACTCGGCTTACGGCTACACCTTC	CASSYSAYGYTF
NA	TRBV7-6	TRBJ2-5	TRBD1	TGTGCCAGCAGCTTAGCCGGGACAGTTCAAGAGACCCAGTACTTC	CASSLAGTVQETQYF
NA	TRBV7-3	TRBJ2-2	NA	TGTGCCAGCAGCTTAATCGGACTTACCGGGGAGCTGTTTTTT	CASSLIGLTGELFF